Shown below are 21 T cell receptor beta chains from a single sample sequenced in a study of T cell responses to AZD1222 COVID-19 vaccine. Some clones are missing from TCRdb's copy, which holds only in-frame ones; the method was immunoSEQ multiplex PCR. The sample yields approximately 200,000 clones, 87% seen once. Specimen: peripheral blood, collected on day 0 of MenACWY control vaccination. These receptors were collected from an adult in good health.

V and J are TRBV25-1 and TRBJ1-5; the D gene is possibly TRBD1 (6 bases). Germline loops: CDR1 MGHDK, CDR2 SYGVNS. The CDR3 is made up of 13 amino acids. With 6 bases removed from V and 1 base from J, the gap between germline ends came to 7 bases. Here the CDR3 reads CASSRGSNQPQHF. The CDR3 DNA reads TGTGCCAGCAGCAGGGGAAGCAATCAGCCCCAGCATTTT.

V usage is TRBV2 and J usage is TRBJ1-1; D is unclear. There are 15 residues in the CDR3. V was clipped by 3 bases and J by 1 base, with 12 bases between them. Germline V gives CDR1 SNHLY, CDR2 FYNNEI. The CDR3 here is CASSEVGDGNTEAFF. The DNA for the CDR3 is TGTGCCAGCAGTGAGGTTGGAGACGGGAACACTGAAGCTTTCTTT. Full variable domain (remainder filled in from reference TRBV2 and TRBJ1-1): EPEVTQTPSHQVTQMGQEVILRCVPISNHLYFYWYRQILGQKVEFLVSFYNNEISEKSEIFDDQFSVERPDGSNFTLKIRSTKLEDSAMYFCASSEVGDGNTEAFFGQGTRLTVV.

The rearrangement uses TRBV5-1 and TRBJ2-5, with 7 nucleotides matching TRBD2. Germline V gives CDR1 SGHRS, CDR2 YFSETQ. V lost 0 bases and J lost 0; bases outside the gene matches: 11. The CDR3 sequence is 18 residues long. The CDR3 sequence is CASSLAVSSGAYQETQYF. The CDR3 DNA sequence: TGCGCCAGCAGCTTGGCCGTCTCTAGCGGAGCGTACCAAGAGACCCAGTACTTC. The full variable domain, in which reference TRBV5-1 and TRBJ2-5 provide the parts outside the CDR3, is KAGVTQTPRYLIKTRGQQVTLSCSPISGHRSVSWYQQTPGQGLQFLFEYFSETQRNKGNFPGRFSGRQFSNSRSEMNVSTLELGDSALYLCASSLAVSSGAYQETQYFGPGTRLLVL.

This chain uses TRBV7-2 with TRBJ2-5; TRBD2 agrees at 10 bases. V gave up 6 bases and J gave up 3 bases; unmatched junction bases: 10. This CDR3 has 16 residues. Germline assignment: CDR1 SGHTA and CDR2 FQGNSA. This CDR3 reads CASSRSGRGVEETQYF. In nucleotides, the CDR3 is TGTGCCAGCAGTCGAAGCGGGAGGGGGGTTGAAGAGACCCAGTACTTC.

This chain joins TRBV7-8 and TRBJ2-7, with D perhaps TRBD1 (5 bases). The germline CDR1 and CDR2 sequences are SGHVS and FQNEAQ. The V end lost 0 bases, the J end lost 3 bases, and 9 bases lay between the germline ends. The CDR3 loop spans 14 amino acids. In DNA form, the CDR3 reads TGTGCCAGCAGCTTAGCGGCAGGGTACTACGAGCAGTACTTC. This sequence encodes CASSLAAGYYEQYF.

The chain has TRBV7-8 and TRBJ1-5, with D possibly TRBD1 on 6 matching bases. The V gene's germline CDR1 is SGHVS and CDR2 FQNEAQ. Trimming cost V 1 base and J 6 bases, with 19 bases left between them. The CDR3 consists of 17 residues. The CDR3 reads CASSLGLGAGGRQPQHF. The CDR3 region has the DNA TGTGCCAGCAGCTTAGGCTTAGGCGCGGGGGGCCGTCAGCCCCAGCATTTT.

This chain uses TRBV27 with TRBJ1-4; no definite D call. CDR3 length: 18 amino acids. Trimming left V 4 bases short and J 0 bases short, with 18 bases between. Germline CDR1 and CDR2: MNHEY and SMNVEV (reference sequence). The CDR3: CASSSRSRLRSTNEKLFF. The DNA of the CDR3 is TGTGCCAGCAGTTCCCGCTCCAGGCTTCGCTCAACTAATGAAAAACTGTTTTTT.

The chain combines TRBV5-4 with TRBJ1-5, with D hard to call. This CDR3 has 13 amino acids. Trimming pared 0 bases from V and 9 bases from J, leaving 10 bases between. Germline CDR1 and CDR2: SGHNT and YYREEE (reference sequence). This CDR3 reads CASSLGGEWPQHF. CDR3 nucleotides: TGTGCCAGCAGCTTGGGTGGGGAATGGCCCCAGCATTTT. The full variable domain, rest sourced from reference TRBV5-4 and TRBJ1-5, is ETGVTQSPTHLIKTRGQQVTLRCSSQSGHNTVSWYQQALGQGPQFIFQYYREEENGRGNFPPRFSGLQFPNYSSELNVNALELDDSALYLCASSLGGEWPQHFGDGTRLSIL.

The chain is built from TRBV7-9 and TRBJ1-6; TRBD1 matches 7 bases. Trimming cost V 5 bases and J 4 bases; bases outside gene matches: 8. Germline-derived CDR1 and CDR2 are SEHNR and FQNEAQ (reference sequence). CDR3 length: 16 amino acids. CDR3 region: CASSPQDRDYNSPLHF. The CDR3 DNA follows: TGTGCCAGCAGCCCCCAAGACAGGGATTATAATTCACCCCTCCACTTT.

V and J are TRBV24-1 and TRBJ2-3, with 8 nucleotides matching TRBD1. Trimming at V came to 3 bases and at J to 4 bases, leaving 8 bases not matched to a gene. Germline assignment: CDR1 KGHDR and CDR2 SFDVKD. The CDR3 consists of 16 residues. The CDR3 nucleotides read TGTGCCACCAGTGATCCTGGACAGGGAGGTGCAGATACGCAGTATTTT. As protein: CATSDPGQGGADTQYF.

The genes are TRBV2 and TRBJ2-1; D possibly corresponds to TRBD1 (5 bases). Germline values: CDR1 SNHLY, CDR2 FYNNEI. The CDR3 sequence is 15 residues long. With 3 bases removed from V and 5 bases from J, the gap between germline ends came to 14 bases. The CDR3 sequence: CASSDRIPRDNEQFF. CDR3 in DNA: TGTGCCAGCAGTGACAGAATCCCCAGGGACAATGAGCAGTTCTTC.

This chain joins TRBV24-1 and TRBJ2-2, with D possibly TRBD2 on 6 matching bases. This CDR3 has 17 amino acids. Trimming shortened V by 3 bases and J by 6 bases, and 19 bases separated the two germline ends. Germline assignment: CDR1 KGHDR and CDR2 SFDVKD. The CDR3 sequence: CATSDLTTSQGSGELFF. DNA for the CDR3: TGTGCCACCAGTGATCTAACGACTAGTCAGGGTTCCGGGGAGCTGTTTTTT.

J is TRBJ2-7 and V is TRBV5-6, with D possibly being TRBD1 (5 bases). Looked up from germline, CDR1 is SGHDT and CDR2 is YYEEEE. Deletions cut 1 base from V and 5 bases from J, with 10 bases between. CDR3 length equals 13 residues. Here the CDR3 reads CASSLTGFDEQYF. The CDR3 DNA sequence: TGTGCCAGCAGCTTGACAGGATTTGACGAGCAGTACTTC. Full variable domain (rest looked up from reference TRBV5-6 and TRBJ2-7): DAGVTQSPTHLIKTRGQQVTLRCSPKSGHDTVSWYQQALGQGPQFIFQYYEEEERQRGNFPDRFSGHQFPNYSSELNVNALLLGDSALYLCASSLTGFDEQYFGPGTRLTVT.

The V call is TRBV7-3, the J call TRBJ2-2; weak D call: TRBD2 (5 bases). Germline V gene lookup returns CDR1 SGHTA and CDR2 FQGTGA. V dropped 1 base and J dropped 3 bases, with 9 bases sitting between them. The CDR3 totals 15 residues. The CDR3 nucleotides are TGTGCCAGCAGCTTAAGACTGGGAGACACCGGGGAGCTGTTTTTT. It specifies CASSLRLGDTGELFF.

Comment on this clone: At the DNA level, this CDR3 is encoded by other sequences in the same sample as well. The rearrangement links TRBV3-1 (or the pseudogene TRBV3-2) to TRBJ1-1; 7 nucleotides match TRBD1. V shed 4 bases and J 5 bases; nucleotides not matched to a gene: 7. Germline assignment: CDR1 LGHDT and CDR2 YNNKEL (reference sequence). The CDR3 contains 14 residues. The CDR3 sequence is CASSLRQGGTEAFF. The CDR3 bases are TGTGCCAGCAGCCTCAGACAGGGAGGAACTGAAGCTTTCTTT.

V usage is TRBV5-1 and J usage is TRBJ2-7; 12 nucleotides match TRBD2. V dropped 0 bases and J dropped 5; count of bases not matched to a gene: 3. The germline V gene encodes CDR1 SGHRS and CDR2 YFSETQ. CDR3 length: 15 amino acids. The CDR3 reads CASSLVLAGGNEQYF. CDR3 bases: TGCGCCAGCAGCTTGGTACTAGCGGGGGGTAACGAGCAGTACTTC.

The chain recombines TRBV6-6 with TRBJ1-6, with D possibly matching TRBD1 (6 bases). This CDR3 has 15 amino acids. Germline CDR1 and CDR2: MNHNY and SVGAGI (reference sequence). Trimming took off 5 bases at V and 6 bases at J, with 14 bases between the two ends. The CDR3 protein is CASSPRDTFNSPLHF. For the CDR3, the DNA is TGTGCCAGCAGTCCACGGGACACCTTTAATTCACCCCTCCACTTT.

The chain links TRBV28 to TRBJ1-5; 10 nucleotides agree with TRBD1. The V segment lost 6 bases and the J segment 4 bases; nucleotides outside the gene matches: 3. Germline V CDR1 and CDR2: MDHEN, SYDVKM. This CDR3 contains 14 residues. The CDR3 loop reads CASSRDRGNQPQHF. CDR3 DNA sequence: TGTGCCAGCAGCCGGGACAGGGGAAATCAGCCCCAGCATTTT.

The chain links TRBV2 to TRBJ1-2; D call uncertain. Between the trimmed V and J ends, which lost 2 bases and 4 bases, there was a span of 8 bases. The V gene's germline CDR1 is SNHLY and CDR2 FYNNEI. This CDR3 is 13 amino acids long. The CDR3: CASSESKIYGYTF. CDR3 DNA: TGTGCCAGCAGTGAATCCAAAATCTATGGCTACACCTTC.

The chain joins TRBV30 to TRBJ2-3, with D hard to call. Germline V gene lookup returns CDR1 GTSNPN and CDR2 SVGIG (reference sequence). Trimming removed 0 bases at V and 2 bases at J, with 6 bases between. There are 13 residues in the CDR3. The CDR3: CAWSVGDTDTQYF. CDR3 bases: TGTGCCTGGAGTGTAGGAGACACAGATACGCAGTATTTT.

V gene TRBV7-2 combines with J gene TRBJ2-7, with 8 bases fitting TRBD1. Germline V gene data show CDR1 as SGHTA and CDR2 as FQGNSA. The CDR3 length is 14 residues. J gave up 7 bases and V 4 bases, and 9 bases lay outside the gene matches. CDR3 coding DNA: TGTGCCAGCAGCTCGGACAGGGCAATGGGGGAGCAGTACTTC. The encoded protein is CASSSDRAMGEQYF.